The TCR beta chain described here comes from a study of CXCR3-negative and CXCR3-positive naive CD8 T cells. UMI-tagged TRB cDNA libraries were built via 5' RACE. Following a re-call of the 5' RACE reads, TCRdb has one entry per CDR3 protein and lacks DNA. The specimen's table records roughly 48,000 distinct CDR3 sequences. Study results and limitations: Comparison of naive CXCR3-negative and CXCR3-positive cells revealed similar TRBV-TRBJ usage, while memory cells differed. Naive subsets showed comparable surface CD5, and TCR interaction strength was also inferred from TRB CDR3 physicochemistry.

Concerning this clonotype: Its specificity is not known.

Sample: memory CD8+ T cells from blood. The clonotype comes from a human donor in good health. Some clones in this sample may be carry-over from other donors' samples.

CDR3 amino acids: CASSGRSGKTYNEQFF. J is TRBJ2-1 and V is TRBV5-1. CDR3 size: 16 residues. Per the germline V gene, CDR1 is SGHRS and CDR2 is YFSETQ.